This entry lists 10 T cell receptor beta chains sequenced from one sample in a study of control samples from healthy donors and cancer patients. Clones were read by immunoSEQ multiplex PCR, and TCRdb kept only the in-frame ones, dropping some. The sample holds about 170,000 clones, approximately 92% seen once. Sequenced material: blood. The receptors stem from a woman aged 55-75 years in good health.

In DNA, the CDR3 is TGTGCCAGCAGCCCGTTAACAGTGGGAACTGAAGCTTTCTTT. This gives the protein CASSPLTVGTEAFF. This chain joins TRBV5-6 and TRBJ1-1; D not resolved. The V and J ends lost 4 bases and 5 bases respectively, with 15 bases between them. The CDR3 has 14 amino acids. Germline V lookup: CDR1 SGHDT, CDR2 YYEEEE.

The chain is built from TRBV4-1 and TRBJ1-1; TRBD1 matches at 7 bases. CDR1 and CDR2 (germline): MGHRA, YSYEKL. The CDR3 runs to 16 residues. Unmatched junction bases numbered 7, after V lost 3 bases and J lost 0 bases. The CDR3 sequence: CASSQRTGLMNTEAFF. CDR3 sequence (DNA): TGCGCCAGCAGCCAGCGGACAGGCCTCATGAACACTGAAGCTTTCTTT.

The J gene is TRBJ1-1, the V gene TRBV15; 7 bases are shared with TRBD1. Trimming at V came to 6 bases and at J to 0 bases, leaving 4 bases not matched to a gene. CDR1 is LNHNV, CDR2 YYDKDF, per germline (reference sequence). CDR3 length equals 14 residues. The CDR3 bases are TGTGCCACCAGGACAGGGAATATGAACACTGAAGCTTTCTTT. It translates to CATRTGNMNTEAFF.

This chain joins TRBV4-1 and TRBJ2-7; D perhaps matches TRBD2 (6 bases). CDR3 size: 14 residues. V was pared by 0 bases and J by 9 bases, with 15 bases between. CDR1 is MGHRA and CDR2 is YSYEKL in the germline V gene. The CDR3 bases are TGCGCCAGCAGCCAAGAAGGTGGCGCGGAGGGGCAGTACTTC. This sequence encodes CASSQEGGAEGQYF.

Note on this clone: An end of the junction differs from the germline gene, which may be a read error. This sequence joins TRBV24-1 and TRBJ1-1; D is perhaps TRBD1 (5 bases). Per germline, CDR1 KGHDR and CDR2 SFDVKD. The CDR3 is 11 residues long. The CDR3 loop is CATGVGGAELF. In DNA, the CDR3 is TGTGCCACCGGTGTCGGGGGAGCGGAACTCTTT.

The CDR3 bases are TGCGCCAGCAGCCAAGAGCACCGACAGGACTATGGCTACACCTTC. Its translation: CASSQEHRQDYGYTF. The chain combines TRBV4-3 with TRBJ1-2, with D perhaps TRBD1 (6 bases). Germline CDR1 is LGHNA and CDR2 is YSLEER. V gave up 0 bases and J gave up 3 bases, with 11 bases separating them. This CDR3 spans 15 amino acids.

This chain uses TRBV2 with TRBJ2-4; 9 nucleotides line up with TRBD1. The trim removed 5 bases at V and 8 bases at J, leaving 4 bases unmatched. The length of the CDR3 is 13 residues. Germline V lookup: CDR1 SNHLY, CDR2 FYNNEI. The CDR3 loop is CASSRQGVDIQYF. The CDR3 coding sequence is TGTGCCAGCAGTCGACAGGGGGTGGACATTCAGTACTTC.

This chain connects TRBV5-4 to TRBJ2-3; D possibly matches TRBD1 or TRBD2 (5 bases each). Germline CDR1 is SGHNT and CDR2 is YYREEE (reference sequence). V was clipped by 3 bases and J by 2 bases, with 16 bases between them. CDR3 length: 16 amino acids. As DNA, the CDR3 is TGTGCCAGCAGCTCCAGGGTCTCAGCGGACACAGATACGCAGTATTTT. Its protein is CASSSRVSADTDTQYF.

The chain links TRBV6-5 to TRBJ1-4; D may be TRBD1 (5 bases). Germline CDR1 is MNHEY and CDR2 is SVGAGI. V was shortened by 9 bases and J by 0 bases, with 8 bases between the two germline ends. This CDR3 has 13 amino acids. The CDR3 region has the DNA TGTGCCAGTACGGGGGCAACTAATGAAAAACTGTTTTTT. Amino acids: CASTGATNEKLFF.

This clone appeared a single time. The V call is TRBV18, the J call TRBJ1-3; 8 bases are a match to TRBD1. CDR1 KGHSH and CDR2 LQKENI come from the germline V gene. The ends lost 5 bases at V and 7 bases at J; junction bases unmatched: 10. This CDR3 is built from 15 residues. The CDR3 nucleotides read TGTGCCAGCTCATCTGGACAGGGTCGTTGGAACACCATATATTTT. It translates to CASSSGQGRWNTIYF.